This T cell receptor beta chain came from a study of blood T cell repertoires in COVID-19. Libraries were prepared by immunoSEQ multiplex PCR; TCRdb keeps only in-frame clonotypes and omits some of them. The sample has 80,000 to 130,000 clones, 80% to 95% seen once. CDR3 length: 16 residues. V shed 4 bases and J 5 bases; nucleotides not matched to a gene: 10. From germline, CDR1 is SGHRS and CDR2 YFSETQ. This clonotype was obtained from a man in his 70s with acute or convalescent COVID-19. The specimen was peripheral blood. The chain recombines TRBV5-1 with TRBJ2-1, with 9 positions matching TRBD2. CDR3 DNA: TGCGCCAGCAGCCTACCCTCGACTAGCGGAAACAATGAGCAGTTCTTC. This encodes CASSLPSTSGNNEQFF. The complete variable domain, with remaining parts taken from reference TRBV5-1 and TRBJ2-1, reads KAGVTQTPRYLIKTRGQQVTLSCSPISGHRSVSWYQQTPGQGLQFLFEYFSETQRNKGNFPGRFSGRQFSNSRSEMNVSTLELGDSALYLCASSLPSTSGNNEQFFGPGTRLTVL.